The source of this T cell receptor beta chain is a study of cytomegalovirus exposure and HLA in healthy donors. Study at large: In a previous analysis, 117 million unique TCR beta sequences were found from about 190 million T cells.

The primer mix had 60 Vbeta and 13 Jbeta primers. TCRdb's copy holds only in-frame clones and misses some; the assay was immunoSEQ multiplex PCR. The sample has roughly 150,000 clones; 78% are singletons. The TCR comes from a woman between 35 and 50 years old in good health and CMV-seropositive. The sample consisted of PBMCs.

This CDR3 reads CASSLAATTNEKLFF. The CDR3 coding sequence is TGTGCCAGCAGTCTAGCAGCCACAACTAATGAAAAACTGTTTTTT. The J gene is TRBJ1-4, the V gene TRBV7-9; D is unresolved. CDR1 is SEHNR and CDR2 is FQNEAQ in the germline V gene (reference sequence). There are 15 residues in the CDR3. V dropped 6 bases and J dropped 0 bases, with 11 bases sitting between them.